These 30 T cell receptor beta chains came from one sample sequenced in a study of breast tumors, draining lymph nodes, adjacent tissues. TCRdb re-analysed the multiplex PCR reads in MiXCR, keeping a single row per CDR3 protein. The sample consists of tens of thousands of distinct CDR3 sequences, approximately 63% of them appearing once. The specimen was tumor-adjacent breast tissue. The source of these receptors is a female donor with breast cancer. Some clones in this sample may be carry-over from other donors' samples.

V and J are TRBV20-1 and TRBJ2-1; TRBD2 is a possible D gene (6 bases). CDR1 and CDR2 from the germline V gene are DFQATT and SNEGSKA (reference sequence). This CDR3 is 14 amino acids long. V lost 5 bases to trimming and J lost 7 bases, with 18 bases between them. In DNA, the CDR3 is TGCAGTGCTGTCTCGGGGGAAAAAGCTAATGAGCAGTTCTTC. Amino acid sequence: CSAVSGEKANEQFF.

The chain recombines TRBV4-1 with TRBJ2-3; tentatively, D is TRBD1 or TRBD2 (5 bases each). Trimming pared 5 bases from V and 6 bases from J, leaving 21 bases between. Per germline, CDR1 MGHRA and CDR2 YSYEKL. There are 16 residues in the CDR3. The CDR3 protein is CASSASGTPGFDTQYF. The CDR3, as DNA: TGCGCCAGCAGCGCCTCCGGGACCCCAGGCTTCGATACGCAGTATTTT.

This clonotype was found many times. This chain joins TRBV6-5 and TRBJ1-4; D is perhaps TRBD1 (6 bases). From germline, CDR1 is MNHEY and CDR2 SVGAGI. The CDR3 is 13 amino acids. V lost 5 bases and J 7 bases, leaving 11 bases between the germline ends. The DNA of the CDR3 is TGTGCCAGCAGTGAAAGGACAGCTGAAAAACTGTTTTTT. Its translation is CASSERTAEKLFF.

The chain uses TRBV2 and TRBJ2-3; TRBD1 matches at 7 bases. Germline CDR1 SNHLY, CDR2 FYNNEI. The CDR3 extends over 17 amino acids. The V gene end was trimmed by 5 bases and the J gene end by 0 bases; junction bases not matched to a gene: 11. The CDR3 DNA follows: TGTGCCAGCAGTTTATCGATCCCCAGGGGGAGCACAGATACGCAGTATTTT. It encodes CASSLSIPRGSTDTQYF.

This chain joins TRBV4-1 and TRBJ2-7; 10 positions agree with TRBD2. This CDR3 comprises 16 residues. Looked up from germline, CDR1 is MGHRA and CDR2 is YSYEKL. V dropped 3 bases and J dropped 1; count of bases not matched to a gene: 6. The CDR3 region has the DNA TGCGCCAGCAGCCAGTTCCTAGCGGGAGTTTCCTACGAGCAGTACTTC. Amino acid sequence: CASSQFLAGVSYEQYF.

The chain recombines TRBV14 with TRBJ2-7, with 9 positions matching TRBD1. Germline V gives CDR1 SGHDN, CDR2 FVKESK. CDR3 length equals 13 residues. V lost 4 bases to trimming and J lost 6 bases; unmatched junction nucleotides: 4. DNA of the CDR3: TGTGCCAGCAGCCTCAGACAGGGGGGCGAGCAGTACTTC. Amino acid sequence: CASSLRQGGEQYF.

The chain combines TRBV2 with TRBJ1-6, with 10 bases fitting TRBD1. Germline values: CDR1 SNHLY, CDR2 FYNNEI. After removal of 3 bases from V and 10 bases from J, the junction contained 9 bases not matched to a gene. CDR3 length equals 16 residues. CDR3 in DNA: TGTGCCAGCAGTGATAGACAGGGGGCAACAGGATCACCCCTCCACTTT. This codes for CASSDRQGATGSPLHF.

V gene TRBV7-9 combines with J gene TRBJ2-7; 8 bases map to TRBD1. CDR3 length: 14 amino acids. Trimming removed 5 bases from V and 3 bases from J; junction bases left unmatched: 6. CDR1 is SEHNR, CDR2 FQNEAQ, per germline (reference sequence). This CDR3 is CASSPGDRFYEQYF. DNA of the CDR3: TGTGCCAGCAGCCCTGGGGACAGGTTCTACGAGCAGTACTTC.

By proportion, this clonotype is medium-sized. The chain uses TRBV7-9 and TRBJ1-4, with unresolved D. The CDR3 is made up of 13 amino acids. The germline V gene has CDR1 SEHNR and CDR2 FQNEAQ (reference sequence). The V end lost 5 bases, the J end lost 6 bases, and 10 bases lay between the germline ends. The CDR3 loop is CASSPSPDEKLFF. The DNA of the CDR3 is TGTGCCAGCAGCCCCTCACCAGATGAAAAACTGTTTTTT.

The rearrangement joins TRBV6-5 to TRBJ2-7, with no clear D. CDR3 length: 12 residues. Looked up from germline, CDR1 is MNHEY and CDR2 is SVGAGI. V shed 6 bases and J shed 3 bases, with 9 bases lying between them. In DNA, the CDR3 is TGTGCCAGCAGCGGGCACAGCTACGAGCAGTACTTC. This codes for CASSGHSYEQYF.

This clonotype ranks as medium-sized. The rearrangement uses TRBV4-1 and TRBJ2-3; D uncertain. This CDR3 spans 13 amino acids. Germline CDR1 reads MGHRA; CDR2 reads YSYEKL. V lost 4 bases, J lost 1 base, and 6 bases lay in between. The chain's CDR3 is CASSPYGTDTQYF. The CDR3, as DNA: TGCGCCAGCAGCCCCTATGGCACAGATACGCAGTATTTT.

The chain uses TRBV7-6 and TRBJ2-5, with 7 bases identical to TRBD2. J was trimmed by 3 bases and V by 0 bases; bases with no gene match: 4. Germline lookup yields CDR1 SGHVS and CDR2 FNYEAQ. This CDR3 has 15 amino acids. CDR3 bases: TGTGCCAGCAGCTTAGCCGGCCGGGAGGAAGAGACCCAGTACTTC. Translating it yields CASSLAGREEETQYF.

Here the CDR3 DNA reads TGTGCCATCAACCGGGACGAGTCCTACAATGAGCAGTTCTTC. The encoded protein is CAINRDESYNEQFF. The chain carries TRBV10-3 and TRBJ2-1; the D call may be TRBD1 or TRBD2 (5 bases each). This CDR3 has 14 residues. The germline V gene encodes CDR1 ENHRY and CDR2 SYGVKD. V was clipped by 7 bases and J by 1 base, with 11 bases between them.

This chain joins TRBV7-8 and TRBJ2-3; D gene ambiguous. Germline V gene data show CDR1 as SGHVS and CDR2 as FQNEAQ. The V gene lost 6 bases and the J gene lost 4 bases, with 17 bases spanning the gap. The CDR3 runs 15 residues. The CDR3 region is CASRNGGTIADTQYF. The DNA of the CDR3 is TGTGCCAGCAGGAATGGCGGAACTATCGCAGATACGCAGTATTTT.

This rearrangement joins TRBV9 to TRBJ2-1, with D tentatively TRBD1 (7 bases). Trimming stripped 0 bases from V and 3 bases from J, with 10 bases between. Germline assignment: CDR1 SGDLS and CDR2 YYNGEE. The CDR3 runs to 15 residues. In nucleotides, the CDR3 is TGTGCCAGCAGCGTAGTCCAGGGGGGCTACAATGAGCAGTTCTTC. Amino acid sequence: CASSVVQGGYNEQFF.

This chain connects TRBV20-1 to TRBJ2-7; TRBD2 matches 7 bases. CDR1 DFQATT and CDR2 SNEGSKA come from the germline V gene (reference sequence). CDR3 length: 13 amino acids. With 3 bases clipped from V and 2 bases from J, the junction kept 4 bases outside the gene matches. CDR3 DNA: TGCAGTGCTAGGGGAGGGAGGGCCTACGAGCAGTACTTC. Translated: CSARGGRAYEQYF.

The rearrangement links TRBV19 to TRBJ2-3, with D possibly matching TRBD2 (6 bases). V dropped 7 bases and J dropped 4 bases, with 15 bases sitting between them. This CDR3 region has 14 residues. Looked up from germline, CDR1 is LNHDA and CDR2 is SQIVND (reference sequence). CDR3 sequence: CASTPSQRADTQYF. The DNA of the CDR3 is TGTGCCAGTACCCCATCCCAGCGGGCAGATACGCAGTATTTT.

The V and J genes are TRBV15 and TRBJ2-7; D not resolved. Germline CDR1 reads LNHNV; CDR2 reads YYDKDF (reference sequence). Trimming took 3 bases from V and 6 from J, leaving 9 bases between them. The CDR3 is 12 residues long. The CDR3 bases are TGTGCCACCAGCAGGGGTGCCGGCGAGCAGTACTTC. Its translation is CATSRGAGEQYF.

Many counts were recorded for this clonotype. The chain is built from TRBV5-6 and TRBJ1-5; D is unresolved. V lost 2 bases to trimming and J lost 0 bases, with 9 bases between them. This CDR3 is built from 15 residues. Germline assignment: CDR1 SGHDT and CDR2 YYEEEE. Here the CDR3 DNA reads TGTGCCAGCAGCTTAGGAGCTTATAGCAATCAGCCCCAGCATTTT. It encodes CASSLGAYSNQPQHF.

DNA of the CDR3: TGCAGTGCTACAAGCGGGTCCTACAATGAGCAGTTCTTC. Amino acid sequence: CSATSGSYNEQFF. The chain has TRBV20-1 and TRBJ2-1, with a possible D match to TRBD2 (6 bases). The CDR3 spans 13 residues. V was pared by 4 bases and J by 1 base, with 8 bases between. The germline V gene has CDR1 DFQATT and CDR2 SNEGSKA (reference sequence).

This rearrangement joins TRBV6-5 to TRBJ2-7; either TRBD1 or TRBD2 may fit D (5 bases each). CDR1 is MNHEY, CDR2 SVGAGI, per germline. The ends were cut back, 5 bases at V and 7 bases at J, with 18 bases in the middle. The CDR3 runs 14 residues. The CDR3 coding sequence is TGTGCCAGCAGTACCCGGACAAGGCCGGGGGAGCAGTACTTC. This translates into CASSTRTRPGEQYF.

This clonotype was detected ten times or more. J is TRBJ2-3 and V is TRBV6-2 or TRBV6-3; D may be TRBD2 (6 bases). The ends were cut back, 3 bases at V and 0 bases at J, with 10 bases in the middle. CDR3 size: 15 residues. The germline CDR1 and CDR2 sequences are MNHEY and SVGEGT. In DNA, the CDR3 is TGTGCCAGCAGTTATTCCGGGACTAGCACAGATACGCAGTATTTT. Amino acids: CASSYSGTSTDTQYF.

This clonotype was detected only once. This chain links TRBV5-6 with TRBJ1-2; unclear D gene. V dropped 7 bases and J dropped 2 bases, with 15 bases sitting between them. This CDR3 has 14 residues. Germline V gives CDR1 SGHDT, CDR2 YYEEEE. DNA of the CDR3: TGTGCCAGCCTCGGTCATCGGTTCAACTATGGCTACACCTTC. The encoded protein is CASLGHRFNYGYTF.

The chain couples TRBV5-1 to TRBJ2-7; the match to TRBD2 covers 7 bases. The CDR3 length is 16 residues. The V gene's germline CDR1 is SGHRS and CDR2 YFSETQ. V lost 5 bases and J lost 5; bases outside the gene matches: 16. CDR3 protein: CASSGEAGLLSNEQYF. Written as DNA, the CDR3 is TGCGCCAGCAGTGGTGAAGCGGGACTCCTTTCGAACGAGCAGTACTTC.

The chain carries TRBV7-3 and TRBJ2-3, with 16 bases identical to TRBD2. Germline loops: CDR1 SGHTA, CDR2 FQGTGA. Trimming took 0 bases from V and 6 from J; bases not matched to a gene: 0. The CDR3 runs 16 residues. CDR3 loop: CASSLTGLAGGDTQYF. The CDR3 nucleotides read TGTGCCAGCAGCTTAACGGGACTAGCGGGAGGGGATACGCAGTATTTT.

This clonotype rates as medium-sized. The chain links TRBV7-3 to TRBJ2-7, with 8 bases matching TRBD2. V dropped 5 bases and J dropped 2; count of bases not matched to a gene: 5. Germline CDR1 SGHTA, CDR2 FQGTGA. The CDR3 has 14 residues. The CDR3 spells CASSQDGGAYEQYF. The DNA of the CDR3 is TGTGCCAGCAGCCAAGACGGGGGGGCCTACGAGCAGTACTTC.

The chain is built from TRBV12-3 or TRBV12-4 and TRBJ1-6; D call uncertain. There are 14 residues in the CDR3. Trimming took 4 bases from V and 7 from J, leaving 11 bases between them. Here the CDR3 DNA reads TGTGCCAGCAGTTCGAGACTTTCGAATTCACCCCTCCACTTT. This encodes CASSSRLSNSPLHF.

The rearrangement links TRBV13 to TRBJ2-7; a weak D match, TRBD2 (5 bases). The V gene's germline CDR1 is PRHDT and CDR2 FYEKMQ (reference sequence). Trimming shortened V by 0 bases and J by 0 bases, and 9 bases separated the two germline ends. This CDR3 has 15 amino acids. The CDR3 bases are TGTGCCAGCAGCTTAGGTAGCGCCCCCTCCTACGAGCAGTACTTC. Protein: CASSLGSAPSYEQYF.

The rearrangement uses TRBV10-3 and TRBJ2-5; the D is unclear. The germline CDR1 and CDR2 sequences are ENHRY and SYGVKD. The CDR3 totals 13 residues. Between the trimmed V and J ends, which lost 4 bases and 5 bases, there was a span of 11 bases. In DNA, the CDR3 is TGTGCCATCAGTGCTGGCCAACGGGAGACCCAGTACTTC. Its protein product is CAISAGQRETQYF.

The rearrangement uses TRBV29-1 and TRBJ1-2; D is possibly TRBD1 (5 bases). This CDR3 spans 11 amino acids. Deletions cut 2 bases from V and 7 bases from J, with 8 bases between. CDR1 and CDR2 (germline): SQVTM, ANQGSEA. The CDR3 region is CSVELGVGYTF. The CDR3 region has the DNA TGCAGCGTTGAATTGGGGGTTGGCTACACCTTC.